This passage covers 20 T cell receptor beta chains from one sample sequenced in a study of untreated major depressive disorder. TCRdb's copy holds only in-frame clones and misses some; the assay was immunoSEQ multiplex PCR. The sample has roughly 25,000 clones; around 90% are singletons. Their target antigens are unknown. Study findings and constraints: TRBV05-01 (Vbeta 5.1) usage was higher in CD4+ T cells of depressed patients than controls.

Sample: CD4+ T cells from PBMCs. These receptors were taken from a woman under 40 with major depressive disorder.

The chain combines TRBV4-3 with TRBJ2-2; no clear D gene. The CDR3 covers 15 residues. Trimming cost V 4 bases and J 0 bases, with 9 bases left between them. Germline-derived CDR1 and CDR2 are LGHNA and YSLEER. The DNA of the CDR3 is TGCGCCAGCAGCCTAGGCCAGGCGAACACCGGGGAGCTGTTTTTT. It specifies CASSLGQANTGELFF.

This chain connects TRBV10-3 to TRBJ2-7; 8 bases are a match to TRBD2. This CDR3 has 13 residues. Unmatched junction bases numbered 1, after V lost 6 bases and J lost 0 bases. Germline CDR1 and CDR2: ENHRY and SYGVKD. The CDR3 sequence: CAISGTSSYEQYF. For the CDR3, the DNA is TGTGCCATCAGCGGGACTAGCTCCTACGAGCAGTACTTC.

This sequence joins TRBV19 and TRBJ2-7, with 7 bases aligning to TRBD2. The junction had 9 bases not matched to a gene; V was cut back by 2 bases and J by 2 bases. This CDR3 has 16 residues. Germline CDR1 LNHDA, CDR2 SQIVND (reference sequence). CDR3 sequence: CASSIPGGNRAYEQYF. Here the CDR3 DNA reads TGTGCCAGTAGTATACCCGGGGGGAACAGAGCCTACGAGCAGTACTTC.

This clone was recorded only once. At one of its ends the junction is not consistent with the germline gene, which may arise from a read error. The chain recombines TRBV7-7 with TRBJ2-2; TRBD1 is a possible D gene (5 bases). Germline CDR1 and CDR2: SSHAT and FNYEAQ (reference sequence). This CDR3 spans 16 amino acids. Written as DNA, the CDR3 is TGTGCTAGCAGCAAAGGGGCGGATTCGAACACCGGGGAGCTGTTTTTT. Its translation is CASSKGADSNTGELFF. The full variable domain, in which reference TRBV7-7 and TRBJ2-2 provide the parts outside the CDR3, is GAGVSQSPRYKVTKRGQDVTLRCDPISSHATLYWYQQALGQGPEFLTYFNYEAQPDKSGLPSDRFSAERPEGSISTLTIQRTEQRDSAMYRCASSKGADSNTGELFFGEGSRLTVL.

This chain links TRBV18 with TRBJ1-4; D remains ambiguous. This CDR3 comprises 14 residues. Trimming pared 3 bases from V and 5 bases from J, leaving 10 bases between. Germline loops: CDR1 KGHSH, CDR2 LQKENI. CDR3 sequence (DNA): TGTGCCAGCTCACCCTGGGAGGCAAATGAAAAACTGTTTTTT. As protein: CASSPWEANEKLFF.

The J gene is TRBJ2-1, the V gene TRBV9; 12 bases are a match to TRBD2. Germline loops: CDR1 SGDLS, CDR2 YYNGEE. The CDR3 runs 16 residues. V trimming: 3 bases; J trimming: 5 bases; junction bases outside the gene matches: 6. The CDR3, as DNA: TGTGCCAGCAGCGGACCTAGACTAGCGGGAGACAATGAGCAGTTCTTC. Its translation: CASSGPRLAGDNEQFF.

This clone showed up just once. Germline is not matched at one junction end, which may reflect a read error. This sequence joins TRBV29-1 and TRBJ1-2, with D perhaps TRBD1 (5 bases). The V gene's germline CDR1 is SQVTM and CDR2 ANQGSEA. The CDR3 spans 12 residues. The DNA for the CDR3 is TGCAGCGTTAAAGACGGGACCTATGGCTACACCTTC. Its protein is CSVKDGTYGYTF.

The chain combines TRBV7-2 with TRBJ1-2; a possible D gene is TRBD1 (5 bases). The V and J ends lost 1 base and 2 bases respectively, with 8 bases between them. The CDR3 consists of 14 residues. Per the germline V gene, CDR1 is SGHTA and CDR2 is FQGNSA. CDR3 nucleotide sequence: TGTGCCAGCAGCTTAGTTGGGGGAAACTATGGCTACACCTTC. Translated, it gives CASSLVGGNYGYTF.

The chain combines TRBV29-1 with TRBJ2-7; 10 nucleotides line up with TRBD1. The CDR3 covers 15 residues. CDR1 and CDR2 (germline): SQVTM, ANQGSEA. The junction had 5 bases not matched to a gene; V was cut back by 1 base and J by 2 bases. The CDR3 DNA reads TGCAGCGTTGAAGGGGACAGGGGATCAGCCTACGAGCAGTACTTC. Its translation is CSVEGDRGSAYEQYF.

The V call is TRBV27, the J call TRBJ2-7, with 10 bases lining up with TRBD2. Germline V gene lookup returns CDR1 MNHEY and CDR2 SMNVEV (reference sequence). Unmatched junction bases numbered 5, after V lost 6 bases and J lost 3 bases. The CDR3 loop spans 14 amino acids. CDR3 loop: CASSLAGGFYEQYF. The CDR3 nucleotides read TGTGCCAGCAGCTTAGCGGGAGGCTTCTACGAGCAGTACTTC.

The chain joins TRBV7-9 to TRBJ2-7; TRBD1 matches 9 bases. The CDR3 is made up of 15 amino acids. Germline V gene sequence: CDR1 SEHNR, CDR2 FQNEAQ (reference sequence). V lost 5 bases and J lost 3; bases outside the gene matches: 8. CDR3 bases: TGTGCCAGCAGCCCCCCCACAGGGGGCAGCTACGAGCAGTACTTC. It is translated as CASSPPTGGSYEQYF.

J is TRBJ1-4 and V is TRBV27; D perhaps matches TRBD1 (5 bases). CDR1 and CDR2 (germline): MNHEY, SMNVEV (reference sequence). V dropped 1 base and J dropped 4 bases, with 10 bases sitting between them. The CDR3 covers 15 residues. This CDR3 reads CASSLWSGSNEKLFF. The CDR3 bases are TGTGCCAGCAGTTTATGGTCAGGGAGTAATGAAAAACTGTTTTTT.

The J gene is TRBJ1-5, the V gene TRBV28; maybe TRBD1 (6 bases). CDR3 length: 14 amino acids. V was clipped by 5 bases and J by 9 bases, with 17 bases between them. The germline CDR1 and CDR2 sequences are MDHEN and SYDVKM. The CDR3 here is CASSAVTGTSPQHF. The CDR3 bases are TGTGCCAGCAGTGCCGTTACAGGGACTTCGCCCCAGCATTTT.

The CDR3 DNA reads TGTGCCATCAGACAGGGAGGGGAGGAAAAACTGTTTTTT. The encoded protein is CAIRQGGEEKLFF. V usage is TRBV10-3 and J usage is TRBJ1-4; weak D call: TRBD1 (6 bases). This CDR3 comprises 13 residues. Germline CDR1 reads ENHRY; CDR2 reads SYGVKD. V lost 6 bases to trimming and J lost 8 bases, with 13 bases between them.

The V gene is TRBV5-1, the J gene TRBJ2-5; the D gene is possibly TRBD1 (6 bases). The CDR3 is 14 amino acids. CDR1 and CDR2 (germline): SGHRS, YFSETQ. V was trimmed by 4 bases and J by 1 base, leaving 11 bases between them. The CDR3 coding sequence is TGCGCCAGCAGCCCGTCCAGGGGCCAAGAGACCCAGTACTTC. Translated: CASSPSRGQETQYF.

The chain is built from TRBV6-6 and TRBJ2-4; maybe TRBD2 (6 bases). Looked up from germline, CDR1 is MNHNY and CDR2 is SVGAGI (reference sequence). The CDR3 spans 15 residues. Trimming took 4 bases from V and 0 from J, leaving 10 bases between them. The CDR3 protein is CASSFTGEAKNIQYF. The CDR3 DNA reads TGTGCCAGCAGTTTTACGGGGGAAGCCAAAAACATTCAGTACTTC.

V usage is TRBV5-1 and J usage is TRBJ1-2, with D hard to call. The ends were cut back, 0 bases at V and 5 bases at J, with 8 bases in the middle. This CDR3 has 13 amino acids. Germline-derived CDR1 and CDR2 are SGHRS and YFSETQ. This CDR3 reads CASSLDSYYGYTF. The CDR3 DNA reads as TGCGCCAGCAGCTTGGACAGCTATTATGGCTACACCTTC.

This rearrangement joins TRBV27 to TRBJ2-2; 7 bases are shared with TRBD1. This CDR3 spans 16 amino acids. Germline values: CDR1 MNHEY, CDR2 SMNVEV (reference sequence). Trimming at V came to 1 base and at J to 3 bases, leaving 5 bases not matched to a gene. DNA of the CDR3: TGTGCCAGCAGTTTATTTTCTCAGGGGGACACCGGGGAGCTGTTTTTT. Translated, it gives CASSLFSQGDTGELFF.

J is TRBJ2-5 and V is TRBV5-1; 8 bases are a match to TRBD2. V shed 5 bases and J 1 base; nucleotides not matched to a gene: 13. Germline CDR1 reads SGHRS; CDR2 reads YFSETQ. The CDR3 is 17 amino acids. In DNA, the CDR3 is TGCGCCAGCAGGCTACTAGGGACTAGAAGTACCCAAGAGACCCAGTACTTC. Protein: CASRLLGTRSTQETQYF.

The chain combines TRBV10-3 with TRBJ1-5; a weak D match, TRBD1 (6 bases). Germline lookup yields CDR1 ENHRY and CDR2 SYGVKD. The CDR3 length is 14 residues. Trimming removed 8 bases at V and 1 base at J, with 12 bases between. The DNA of the CDR3 is TGTGCCATCGGGCAGGGGCTAAGCAATCAGCCCCAGCATTTT. The encoded protein is CAIGQGLSNQPQHF.